This is a list of T cell receptor beta chains from one sample in a study of sequential checkpoint blockade in melanoma. Using immunoSEQ multiplex PCR, the repertoire was profiled, and TCRdb retains in-frame clones only, with some absent. The sample lists more than 9,000 clones; roughly 80% were seen once. Sequenced here: CD8+ T cells sorted from blood (inferred from file names), sampled from a patient given nivolumab and ipilimumab in sequence. These TCRs come from a human donor with melanoma. The CDR3 runs from the conserved cysteine through the conserved F or W. The order of the fields is D gene, J gene, clone size, V gene, CDR3 protein, CDR3 DNA. D genes are given only for firm matches. Some rows mark clone size as missing; the rest say once, few, many or name a class of expanded clone.

D gene: TRBD1
J gene: TRBJ2-7
clone size: -
V gene: TRBV19
CDR3 protein: CASSARDRNYEQYF
CDR3 DNA: TGTGCCAGTAGTGCCCGGGACAGGAACTACGAGCAGTACTTC

D gene: -
J gene: TRBJ1-2
clone size: -
V gene: TRBV9
CDR3 protein: CASSDRDGYTF
CDR3 DNA: TGTGCCAGCAGCGACAGGGATGGCTACACCTTC

D gene: -
J gene: TRBJ2-3
clone size: -
V gene: TRBV15
CDR3 protein: CATSRVGAASTDTQYF
CDR3 DNA: TGTGCCACCAGCAGAGTCGGAGCTGCTAGCACAGATACGCAGTATTTT

D gene: -
J gene: TRBJ1-2
clone size: -
V gene: TRBV19
CDR3 protein: CASSASRPLYGYTF
CDR3 DNA: TGTGCCAGTTCAGCTAGCAGGCCCCTCTATGGCTACACCTTC

D gene: TRBD1
J gene: TRBJ1-1
clone size: -
V gene: TRBV13
CDR3 protein: CASRVGRGLTEAFF
CDR3 DNA: TGTGCCAGCAGAGTGGGCAGGGGGCTAACTGAAGCTTTCTTT

D gene: TRBD2
J gene: TRBJ2-2
clone size: -
V gene: TRBV5-1
CDR3 protein: CASSVGLAANTGELFF
CDR3 DNA: TGCGCCAGCAGCGTGGGACTAGCGGCGAACACCGGGGAGCTGTTTTTT

D gene: TRBD1
J gene: TRBJ1-1
clone size: few
V gene: TRBV5-4
CDR3 protein: CASSSGQTNTEAFF
CDR3 DNA: TGTGCCAGCAGCTCGGGACAGACGAACACTGAAGCTTTCTTT

D gene: -
J gene: TRBJ1-1
clone size: -
V gene: TRBV19
CDR3 protein: CASNTNTEAFF
CDR3 DNA: TGTGCCAGTAACACGAACACTGAAGCTTTCTTT

D gene: -
J gene: TRBJ1-2
clone size: few
V gene: TRBV14
CDR3 protein: CASSRFRTGLDGYTF
CDR3 DNA: TGTGCCAGCAGTCGATTCCGTACAGGGCTCGATGGCTACACCTTC

D gene: -
J gene: TRBJ2-7
clone size: -
V gene: TRBV11-2
CDR3 protein: CASSFTTSTSYEQYF
CDR3 DNA: TGTGCCAGCAGCTTCACTACCTCTACCTCCTACGAGCAGTACTTC

D gene: -
J gene: TRBJ2-1
clone size: -
V gene: TRBV7-2
CDR3 protein: CASSFGLADNNEQFF
CDR3 DNA: TGTGCCAGCAGCTTTGGGCTAGCAGATAACAATGAGCAGTTCTTC

D gene: -
J gene: TRBJ2-7
clone size: once
V gene: TRBV10-2
CDR3 protein: CASSAIAANYEQYF
CDR3 DNA: TGCGCCAGCAGTGCAATAGCGGCGAACTACGAGCAGTACTTC

D gene: -
J gene: TRBJ1-3
clone size: -
V gene: TRBV19
CDR3 protein: CASEGGGNTIYF
CDR3 DNA: TGTGCCAGTGAGGGAGGGGGAAACACCATATATTTT

D gene: TRBD1
J gene: TRBJ1-5
clone size: -
V gene: TRBV19
CDR3 protein: CASTWGQEVWFQPQHF
CDR3 DNA: TGTGCCAGTACCTGGGGACAGGAAGTCTGGTTTCAGCCCCAGCATTTT

D gene: -
J gene: TRBJ2-7
clone size: few
V gene: TRBV7-9
CDR3 protein: CASSLDGDYEQYF
CDR3 DNA: TGTGCCAGCAGCTTAGACGGGGACTACGAGCAGTACTTC

D gene: TRBD1
J gene: TRBJ2-3
clone size: once
V gene: TRBV10-3
CDR3 protein: CAISGSIGGQGATDTQYF
CDR3 DNA: TGTGCCATCAGTGGCTCAATTGGTGGACAGGGGGCAACAGATACGCAGTATTTT

D gene: -
J gene: TRBJ2-1
clone size: -
V gene: TRBV29-1
CDR3 protein: CSVVPGLDEQFF
CDR3 DNA: TGCAGCGTTGTGCCCGGTTTGGATGAGCAGTTCTTC

D gene: TRBD2
J gene: TRBJ2-1
clone size: -
V gene: TRBV9
CDR3 protein: CASSVREGSINEQFF
CDR3 DNA: TGTGCCAGCAGCGTACGGGAGGGGTCGATCAATGAGCAGTTCTTC

D gene: TRBD1
J gene: TRBJ1-5
clone size: -
V gene: TRBV18
CDR3 protein: CASSPPGQGAYQPQHF
CDR3 DNA: TGTGCCAGCTCACCACCGGGACAGGGGGCTTACCAGCCCCAGCATTTT

D gene: TRBD2
J gene: TRBJ2-1
clone size: once
V gene: TRBV4-1
CDR3 protein: CASSQVTSGSQEQFF
CDR3 DNA: TGCGCCAGCAGCCAAGTGACTAGCGGGAGTCAGGAGCAGTTCTTC

D gene: TRBD2
J gene: TRBJ2-6
clone size: -
V gene: TRBV15
CDR3 protein: CATSRDPSGFSGANVLTF
CDR3 DNA: TGTGCCACCAGCAGAGATCCTAGCGGGTTCTCTGGGGCCAACGTCCTGACTTTC

D gene: -
J gene: TRBJ1-2
clone size: few
V gene: TRBV18
CDR3 protein: CASSPAGLDGYTF
CDR3 DNA: TGTGCCAGCTCCCCGGCAGGGTTGGACGGCTACACCTTC

D gene: -
J gene: TRBJ2-7
clone size: -
V gene: TRBV4-2
CDR3 protein: CASSFSVGALLEQYF
CDR3 DNA: TGTGCCAGCAGCTTTTCAGTGGGCGCTTTGTTAGAGCAGTACTTC

D gene: TRBD2
J gene: TRBJ2-1
clone size: -
V gene: TRBV7-9
CDR3 protein: CASRHTAGVYNEQFF
CDR3 DNA: TGTGCCAGCAGACACACCGCGGGAGTCTACAATGAGCAGTTCTTC

D gene: -
J gene: TRBJ2-1
clone size: once
V gene: TRBV30
CDR3 protein: CAWSVLVGREGLDNEQFF
CDR3 DNA: TGTGCCTGGAGTGTACTTGTAGGGCGGGAAGGGCTGGACAATGAGCAGTTCTTC

D gene: -
J gene: TRBJ2-7
clone size: few
V gene: TRBV11-1
CDR3 protein: CASSLGGHEQYF
CDR3 DNA: TGTGCCAGCAGCTTAGGGGGCCACGAGCAGTACTTC

D gene: TRBD2
J gene: TRBJ2-2
clone size: -
V gene: TRBV29-1
CDR3 protein: CSVDGLAGEGANTGELFF
CDR3 DNA: TGCAGCGTTGATGGGCTAGCGGGAGAGGGGGCCAACACCGGGGAGCTGTTTTTT

D gene: TRBD1
J gene: TRBJ2-7
clone size: -
V gene: TRBV30
CDR3 protein: CAWTREGQMSYEQYF
CDR3 DNA: TGTGCCTGGACTCGTGAGGGACAGATGTCCTACGAGCAGTACTTC

D gene: TRBD1
J gene: TRBJ1-1
clone size: -
V gene: TRBV29-1
CDR3 protein: CSVETGGATEAFF
CDR3 DNA: TGCAGCGTTGAGACAGGGGGAGCCACTGAAGCTTTCTTT

D gene: -
J gene: TRBJ2-7
clone size: -
V gene: TRBV6-5
CDR3 protein: CASGPGGALGEQYF
CDR3 DNA: TGTGCCAGCGGTCCCGGAGGGGCCCTTGGCGAGCAGTACTTC

D gene: TRBD2
J gene: TRBJ2-7
clone size: once
V gene: TRBV27
CDR3 protein: CASRKTGGTFSYEQYF
CDR3 DNA: TGTGCCAGCAGGAAGACGGGGGGGACGTTCTCCTACGAGCAGTACTTC

D gene: TRBD1
J gene: TRBJ1-1
clone size: once
V gene: TRBV6-6
CDR3 protein: CASSWTGSGLSTEAFF
CDR3 DNA: TGTGCCAGCAGTTGGACAGGGTCCGGTTTAAGCACTGAAGCTTTCTTT

D gene: TRBD1
J gene: TRBJ1-2
clone size: few
V gene: TRBV5-4
CDR3 protein: CASSLEGQADGYTF
CDR3 DNA: TGTGCCAGCAGCTTGGAGGGACAGGCCGATGGCTACACCTTC

D gene: TRBD1
J gene: TRBJ1-2
clone size: -
V gene: TRBV7-9
CDR3 protein: CASSSTGDLLGGYTF
CDR3 DNA: TGTGCCAGCAGCTCTACAGGGGACTTATTGGGGGGCTACACCTTC

D gene: -
J gene: TRBJ1-5
clone size: -
V gene: TRBV9
CDR3 protein: CASSVGTNQPQHF
CDR3 DNA: TGTGCCAGCAGCGTAGGGACAAATCAGCCCCAGCATTTT

D gene: TRBD1
J gene: TRBJ2-1
clone size: -
V gene: TRBV4-1
CDR3 protein: CASSQDWTGTGDNNEQFF
CDR3 DNA: TGCGCCAGCAGCCAAGATTGGACCGGGACAGGGGATAACAATGAGCAGTTCTTC

D gene: -
J gene: TRBJ2-7
clone size: -
V gene: TRBV5-6
CDR3 protein: CASSLTGFAYEQYF
CDR3 DNA: TGTGCCAGCAGCTTGACAGGGTTCGCCTACGAGCAGTACTTC

D gene: TRBD2
J gene: TRBJ2-7
clone size: -
V gene: TRBV27
CDR3 protein: CASSPTSGRANEQYF
CDR3 DNA: TGTGCCAGCAGCCCGACTAGCGGGAGGGCGAACGAGCAGTACTTC

D gene: TRBD2
J gene: TRBJ2-1
clone size: -
V gene: TRBV4-1
CDR3 protein: CASSQDVATSEYNEQFF
CDR3 DNA: TGCGCCAGCAGCCAAGATGTGGCGACTAGCGAGTACAATGAGCAGTTCTTC

D gene: TRBD2
J gene: TRBJ2-1
clone size: -
V gene: TRBV19
CDR3 protein: CASSIGGGGEQFF
CDR3 DNA: TGTGCCAGTAGTATTGGGGGGGGTGGTGAGCAGTTCTTC

D gene: TRBD2
J gene: TRBJ2-1
clone size: -
V gene: TRBV5-6
CDR3 protein: CASSLSSGRAYNEQFF
CDR3 DNA: TGTGCCAGCAGCTTGAGTAGCGGGAGGGCGTACAATGAGCAGTTCTTC

D gene: TRBD2
J gene: TRBJ2-3
clone size: once
V gene: TRBV13
CDR3 protein: CASSSFLGEGLFPDTQYF
CDR3 DNA: TGTGCCAGCAGCTCCTTTTTAGGGGAGGGCCTGTTCCCAGATACGCAGTATTTT

D gene: -
J gene: TRBJ2-1
clone size: -
V gene: TRBV9
CDR3 protein: CASSVDSGVLYNEQFF
CDR3 DNA: TGTGCCAGCAGCGTAGATAGCGGAGTTCTCTACAATGAGCAGTTCTTC

D gene: TRBD2
J gene: TRBJ2-7
clone size: -
V gene: TRBV7-9
CDR3 protein: CASSYEAGAAYEQYF
CDR3 DNA: TGTGCCAGCAGTTACGAAGCGGGGGCGGCCTACGAGCAGTACTTC

D gene: TRBD1
J gene: TRBJ2-7
clone size: -
V gene: TRBV5-4
CDR3 protein: CASSYPGQSYEQYF
CDR3 DNA: TGTGCCAGCAGCTACCCGGGACAGTCCTACGAGCAGTACTTC

D gene: TRBD2
J gene: TRBJ2-7
clone size: -
V gene: TRBV7-3
CDR3 protein: CASSSGLAPSYEQYF
CDR3 DNA: TGTGCCAGCAGCTCGGGACTAGCGCCTTCCTACGAGCAGTACTTC